These 31 T cell receptor beta chains share one sample of origin, sequenced in a study of blood T cell repertoires in COVID-19. Method: immunoSEQ multiplex PCR; TCRdb's copy keeps in-frame clones and lacks some. The data show about 380,000 clones, 70% to 90% seen once. Sequencing was performed on PBMCs or T cells enriched from blood (not recorded which). The receptors come from a man aged 25-45 years who had recovered from COVID-19.

This sequence joins TRBV9 and TRBJ2-1; 11 nucleotides line up with TRBD2. This CDR3 is built from 15 residues. Trimming cost V 3 bases and J 5 bases; bases outside gene matches: 4. CDR1 and CDR2 (germline): SGDLS, YYNGEE. The CDR3 spells CASSASGGNDNEQFF. In nucleotides, the CDR3 is TGTGCCAGCAGCGCTAGCGGGGGGAACGACAATGAGCAGTTCTTC.

The chain recombines TRBV10-3 with TRBJ1-1; D possibly corresponds to TRBD1 (6 bases). The CDR3 has 14 residues. Germline CDR1 and CDR2: ENHRY and SYGVKD. With 6 bases removed from V and 1 base from J, the gap between germline ends came to 12 bases. Written as DNA, the CDR3 is TGTGCCATCAGGGGGACATCGGGGAACACTGAAGCTTTCTTT. Translated, it gives CAIRGTSGNTEAFF.

The chain uses TRBV3-1 (or the pseudogene TRBV3-2) and TRBJ1-5, with 9 bases matching TRBD1. Germline V gene sequence: CDR1 LGHDT, CDR2 YNNKEL (reference sequence). The CDR3 has 15 amino acids. V lost 4 bases, J lost 7 bases, and 8 bases stayed unmatched. As DNA, the CDR3 is TGTGCCAGCAGCCCAAGACAGGGGGAGCGCCAGCCCCAGCATTTT. It translates to CASSPRQGERQPQHF.

The chain uses TRBV24-1 and TRBJ2-3; TRBD1 matches at 7 bases. With V trimmed by 3 bases and J by 3 bases, 5 bases remained unmatched. This CDR3 is built from 15 residues. CDR1 is KGHDR, CDR2 SFDVKD, per germline. The CDR3 sequence: CATSDPRTGTDTQYF. DNA for the CDR3: TGTGCCACCAGTGATCCCCGGACAGGAACAGATACGCAGTATTTT.

A few counts support this clone. This chain joins TRBV6-2 or TRBV6-3 and TRBJ2-1; D not certain. Germline V gives CDR1 MNHEY, CDR2 SVGEGT. Trimming left V 1 base short and J 4 bases short, with 5 bases between. The length of the CDR3 is 13 residues. The DNA of the CDR3 is TGTGCCAGCAGTTACTTAAAATACAATGAGCAGTTCTTC. Its translation is CASSYLKYNEQFF.

This rearrangement joins TRBV6-5 to TRBJ2-5; the D gene is possibly TRBD1 (6 bases). The germline CDR1 and CDR2 sequences are MNHEY and SVGAGI. V was shortened by 6 bases and J by 5 bases, with 13 bases between the two germline ends. The CDR3 runs 13 residues. This chain's CDR3 is CASRTQGTETQYF. Here the CDR3 DNA reads TGTGCCAGCAGAACCCAGGGGACGGAGACCCAGTACTTC.

A note on this clone: Other DNA sequences in the sample encode the same CDR3. The gene calls are TRBV19 and TRBJ2-3; tentatively, D is TRBD2 (6 bases). Deletions cut 2 bases from V and 0 bases from J, with 9 bases between. CDR3 length: 15 residues. Germline CDR1 is LNHDA and CDR2 is SQIVND (reference sequence). This CDR3 is CASSILGGSTDTQYF. The CDR3, as DNA: TGTGCCAGTAGTATACTTGGGGGGAGCACAGATACGCAGTATTTT. The entire variable domain, with the rest obtained from reference TRBV19 and TRBJ2-3, is as follows: DGGITQSPKYLFRKEGQNVTLSCEQNLNHDAMYWYRQDPGQGLRLIYYSQIVNDFQKGDIAEGYSVSREKKESFPLTVTSAQKNPTAFYLCASSILGGSTDTQYFGPGTRLTVL.

This clone has only one observation. V usage is TRBV30 and J usage is TRBJ1-4; 8 bases are a match to TRBD1. CDR1 and CDR2 (germline): GTSNPN, SVGIG (reference sequence). The CDR3 runs 15 residues. The V and J ends lost 6 bases and 8 bases, in that order; junction bases with no gene match: 14. CDR3 sequence: CACQPSGQVGEKLFF. The CDR3, as DNA: TGTGCCTGTCAGCCTTCGGGACAGGTAGGAGAAAAACTGTTTTTT. Looking up the rest from reference TRBV30 and TRBJ1-4 gives the full variable domain: SQTIHQWPATLVQPVGSPLSLECTVEGTSNPNLYWYRQAAGRGLQLLFYSVGIGQISSEVPQNLSASRPQDRQFILSSKKLLLSDSGFYLCACQPSGQVGEKLFFGSGTQLSVL.

The V call is TRBV6-2 or TRBV6-3, the J call TRBJ2-1; maybe TRBD2 (6 bases). This CDR3 comprises 14 residues. Germline values: CDR1 MNHEY, CDR2 SVGEGT. The V end lost 2 bases, the J end lost 8 bases, and 13 bases lay between the germline ends. The CDR3 is CASSYRGGNDEQFF. The CDR3 DNA is TGTGCCAGCAGTTACCGTGGGGGGAACGATGAGCAGTTCTTC.

The V and J genes are TRBV7-2 and TRBJ2-3; TRBD2 agrees at 8 bases. Trimming at V came to 2 bases and at J to 0 bases, leaving 13 bases not matched to a gene. The CDR3 contains 19 residues. The germline gives CDR1 SGHTA, CDR2 FQGNSA. The CDR3 nucleotides read TGTGCCAGCAGCTTATATGTGGCGGGGGGCCCACTAAGCACAGATACGCAGTATTTT. Translating it yields CASSLYVAGGPLSTDTQYF.

J is TRBJ2-7 and V is TRBV6-5; 7 positions agree with TRBD1. CDR1 is MNHEY and CDR2 is SVGAGI in the germline V gene. V lost 8 bases, J lost 5 bases, and 9 bases stayed unmatched. CDR3 length: 13 residues. CDR3 in amino acids: CASARRQGDEQYF. The CDR3 region has the DNA TGTGCCAGCGCGAGGAGGCAGGGGGACGAGCAGTACTTC.

V is TRBV7-9 and J is TRBJ2-3, with 9 bases matching TRBD2. Germline trimming cut 5 bases from V and 2 bases from J; bases unmatched to any gene: 5. The CDR3 sequence is 15 residues long. CDR1 is SEHNR, CDR2 FQNEAQ, per germline (reference sequence). CDR3 residues: CASSHTSGLTDTQYF. The CDR3 DNA reads as TGTGCCAGCAGCCATACTAGCGGGCTCACAGATACGCAGTATTTT.

The chain uses TRBV3-1 (or the pseudogene TRBV3-2) and TRBJ1-1; D is perhaps TRBD1 (6 bases). The ends were cut back, 5 bases at V and 8 bases at J, with 15 bases in the middle. The CDR3 sequence is 13 residues long. Germline V gives CDR1 LGHDT, CDR2 YNNKEL (reference sequence). The CDR3 is CASSTIIGQEAFF. The CDR3 DNA is TGTGCCAGCAGCACCATCATAGGACAGGAAGCTTTCTTT.

The chain carries TRBV5-4 and TRBJ2-4, with 14 positions matching TRBD2. The V gene end was trimmed by 3 bases and the J gene end by 7 bases; junction bases not matched to a gene: 6. Per the germline V gene, CDR1 is SGHNT and CDR2 is YYREEE (reference sequence). The length of the CDR3 is 16 residues. The CDR3 loop is CASSWGLAGAGNIQYF. The CDR3 nucleotides are TGTGCCAGCAGCTGGGGACTAGCGGGGGCCGGGAACATTCAGTACTTC.

J is TRBJ1-6 and V is TRBV25-1; D is unclear. With 4 bases removed from V and 9 bases from J, the gap between germline ends came to 10 bases. CDR1 is MGHDK, CDR2 SYGVNS, per germline. The CDR3 loop spans 13 amino acids. The CDR3 protein is CASSGPGSSPLHF. The DNA for the CDR3 is TGTGCCAGCAGTGGTCCGGGAAGTTCACCCCTCCACTTT. Full variable domain (outside the CDR3, taken from reference TRBV25-1 and TRBJ1-6): EADIYQTPRYLVIGTGKKITLECSQTMGHDKMYWYQQDPGMELHLIHYSYGVNSTEKGDLSSESTVSRIRTEHFPLTLESARPSHTSQYLCASSGPGSSPLHFGNGTRLTVT.

This clone was counted ten times or more. The chain carries TRBV6-5 and TRBJ2-1; no reliable D call. The length of the CDR3 is 15 residues. Germline values: CDR1 MNHEY, CDR2 SVGAGI. The V end was cut by 2 bases, the J end by 0 bases, with 8 bases between. The CDR3 loop reads CASSYEASSYNEQFF. The DNA of the CDR3 is TGTGCCAGCAGTTACGAGGCCAGCTCCTACAATGAGCAGTTCTTC.

J is TRBJ1-2 and V is TRBV10-2, with D uncertain. CDR1 WSHSY and CDR2 SAAADI come from the germline V gene. Trimming shortened V by 7 bases and J by 7 bases, and 19 bases separated the two germline ends. The CDR3 covers 14 residues. The DNA of the CDR3 is TGCGCCAGCACCACCTGGGAGGGAGAGGGTGGCTACACCTTC. Protein product: CASTTWEGEGGYTF.

The V gene is TRBV6-5, the J gene TRBJ1-1; the match to TRBD1 covers 8 bases. The ends lost 7 bases at V and 6 bases at J; junction bases unmatched: 10. The CDR3 contains 14 residues. CDR1 is MNHEY, CDR2 SVGAGI, per germline. The CDR3 DNA is TGTGCCAGCATTCTACAGGGGGGTCGCGCTGAAGCTTTCTTT. It specifies CASILQGGRAEAFF.

This clone was detected once. The V and J genes are TRBV10-3 and TRBJ1-5; D unresolved. This CDR3 contains 13 residues. CDR1 and CDR2 (germline): ENHRY, SYGVKD. V was cut by 2 bases and J by 11 bases, with 13 bases left in between. The CDR3: CAISEEGGGAQHF. As DNA, the CDR3 is TGTGCCATCAGTGAGGAGGGTGGCGGGGCCCAGCATTTT.

V and J are TRBV2 and TRBJ2-7, with TRBD1 identical over 9 bases. The trim removed 6 bases at V and 5 bases at J, leaving 11 bases unmatched. The CDR3 runs to 15 residues. CDR1 SNHLY and CDR2 FYNNEI come from the germline V gene. In nucleotides, the CDR3 is TGTGCCAGCAGCCCCCAGGGGACAGGGTTAAACGAGCAGTACTTC. Translation gives CASSPQGTGLNEQYF.

This sequence joins TRBV15 and TRBJ1-5, with unresolved D. Germline values: CDR1 LNHNV, CDR2 YYDKDF (reference sequence). Trimming cost V 5 bases and J 7 bases, with 9 bases left between them. The CDR3 length is 12 residues. The CDR3 DNA follows: TGTGCCACCAGCTCCCCTTTACAGCCCCAGCATTTT. It codes for CATSSPLQPQHF. The variable domain in full, with the rest retrieved from reference TRBV15 and TRBJ1-5, is DAMVIQNPRYQVTQFGKPVTLSCSQTLNHNVMYWYQQKSSQAPKLLFHYYDKDFNNEADTPDNFQSRRPNTSFCFLDIRSPGLGDTAMYLCATSSPLQPQHFGDGTRLSIL.

The chain employs TRBV7-9 and TRBJ1-1, with unresolved D. Per germline, CDR1 SEHNR and CDR2 FQNEAQ (reference sequence). This CDR3 spans 12 amino acids. V lost 6 bases to trimming and J lost 8 bases, with 13 bases between them. CDR3 sequence reads: CASSSGPFEAFF. In nucleotides, the CDR3 is TGTGCCAGCAGTTCTGGGCCCTTCGAAGCTTTCTTT.

This chain joins TRBV10-3 and TRBJ2-7; D unclear. The CDR3 length is 14 residues. Germline V CDR1 and CDR2: ENHRY, SYGVKD. Trimming cost V 0 bases and J 2 bases, with 8 bases left between them. The CDR3 loop reads CAISESSDAYEQYF. The CDR3 DNA reads TGTGCCATCAGTGAGTCAAGCGACGCCTACGAGCAGTACTTC.

V usage is TRBV5-4 and J usage is TRBJ2-1; D is perhaps TRBD1 (6 bases). The CDR3 is 15 residues long. Germline V lookup: CDR1 SGHNT, CDR2 YYREEE (reference sequence). The V end was cut by 3 bases, the J end by 5 bases, with 15 bases between. The CDR3 loop reads CASSSGHPDDNEQFF. In DNA form, the CDR3 reads TGTGCCAGCAGCTCGGGACATCCAGACGACAATGAGCAGTTCTTC.

The chain is built from TRBV5-6 and TRBJ2-1; the D gene is possibly TRBD1 (6 bases). This CDR3 is built from 15 residues. The germline V gene encodes CDR1 SGHDT and CDR2 YYEEEE. V shed 2 bases and J shed 4 bases, with 13 bases lying between them. CDR3 protein: CASSFRDTPYNEQFF. CDR3 in DNA: TGTGCCAGCAGCTTCCGGGACACCCCTTACAATGAGCAGTTCTTC. Using reference TRBV5-6 and TRBJ2-1 for the parts outside the CDR3, the full variable domain is DAGVTQSPTHLIKTRGQQVTLRCSPKSGHDTVSWYQQALGQGPQFIFQYYEEEERQRGNFPDRFSGHQFPNYSSELNVNALLLGDSALYLCASSFRDTPYNEQFFGPGTRLTVL.

The chain recombines TRBV5-6 with TRBJ1-1; the D gene is possibly TRBD1 (5 bases). CDR1 is SGHDT and CDR2 is YYEEEE in the germline V gene. V lost 2 bases, J lost 5 bases, and 10 bases lay in between. This CDR3 region has 13 residues. The CDR3 bases are TGTGCCAGCAGCTTTAGGAGGGGAACTGAAGCTTTCTTT. This gives the protein CASSFRRGTEAFF. The full variable domain, with the rest looked up from reference TRBV5-6 and TRBJ1-1, is DAGVTQSPTHLIKTRGQQVTLRCSPKSGHDTVSWYQQALGQGPQFIFQYYEEEERQRGNFPDRFSGHQFPNYSSELNVNALLLGDSALYLCASSFRRGTEAFFGQGTRLTVV.

The CDR3 protein is CAWDQGDSTSEQYF. The CDR3 DNA reads as TGTGCCTGGGACCAAGGGGATTCTACGTCCGAGCAGTACTTC. The V gene is TRBV30, the J gene TRBJ2-7; tentative D call: TRBD1 (5 bases). This CDR3 spans 14 amino acids. Germline values: CDR1 GTSNPN, CDR2 SVGIG (reference sequence). V was trimmed by 5 bases and J by 6 bases, leaving 20 bases between them. Variable domain in full (rest from reference TRBV30 and TRBJ2-7): SQTIHQWPATLVQPVGSPLSLECTVEGTSNPNLYWYRQAAGRGLQLLFYSVGIGQISSEVPQNLSASRPQDRQFILSSKKLLLSDSGFYLCAWDQGDSTSEQYFGPGTRLTVT.

The genes are TRBV28 and TRBJ1-1; D may be TRBD1 (6 bases). This CDR3 region has 16 residues. The germline V gene has CDR1 MDHEN and CDR2 SYDVKM. V lost 3 bases, J lost 0 bases, and 14 bases lay in between. CDR3 residues: CASSLTGVSLNTEAFF. CDR3 sequence (DNA): TGTGCCAGCAGTTTGACAGGCGTGTCCCTGAACACTGAAGCTTTCTTT. Based on the CDR3 plus reference TRBV28 and TRBJ1-1, the full variable domain is DVKVTQSSRYLVKRTGEKVFLECVQDMDHENMFWYRQDPGLGLRLIYFSYDVKMKEKGDIPEGYSVSREKKERFSLILESASTNQTSMYLCASSLTGVSLNTEAFFGQGTRLTVV.

The chain recombines TRBV29-1 with TRBJ1-5, with 10 positions matching TRBD1. Germline V lookup: CDR1 SQVTM, CDR2 ANQGSEA. The junction had 5 bases not matched to a gene; V was cut back by 6 bases and J by 6 bases. The CDR3 runs 13 residues. CDR3 loop: CSVGDRGGQPQHF. The CDR3 DNA follows: TGCAGCGTGGGGGACAGGGGAGGTCAGCCCCAGCATTTT.

This clone was counted a single time. The chain links TRBV7-8 to TRBJ1-4; 8 bases map to TRBD1. V gave up 4 bases and J gave up 17 bases; unmatched junction bases: 9. The CDR3 covers 12 residues. In germline, CDR1 is SGHVS, CDR2 FQNEAQ. CDR3 protein: CASSSRTGSYFF. The CDR3 DNA follows: TGTGCCAGCAGCTCGCGGACAGGGTCGTATTTTTTT.

Here the CDR3 reads CASSLSTFQETQYF. The CDR3 nucleotides are TGCGCCAGCAGCTTAAGCACCTTCCAAGAGACCCAGTACTTC. The chain couples TRBV5-1 to TRBJ2-5; no clear D. The CDR3 is made up of 14 amino acids. The V gene's germline CDR1 is SGHRS and CDR2 YFSETQ. The V and J ends lost 2 bases and 1 base respectively, with 9 bases between them.